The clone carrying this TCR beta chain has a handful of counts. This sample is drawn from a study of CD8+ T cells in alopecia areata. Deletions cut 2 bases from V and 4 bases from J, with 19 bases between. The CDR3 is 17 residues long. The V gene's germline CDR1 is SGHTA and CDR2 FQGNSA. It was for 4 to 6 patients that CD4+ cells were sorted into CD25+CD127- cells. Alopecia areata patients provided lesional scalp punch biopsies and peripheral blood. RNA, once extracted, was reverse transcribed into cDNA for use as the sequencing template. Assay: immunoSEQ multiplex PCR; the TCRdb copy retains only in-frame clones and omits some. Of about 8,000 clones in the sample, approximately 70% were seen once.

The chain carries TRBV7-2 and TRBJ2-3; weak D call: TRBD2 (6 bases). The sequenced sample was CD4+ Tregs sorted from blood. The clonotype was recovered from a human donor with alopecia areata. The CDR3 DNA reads TGTGCCAGCAGCTTATATGTCTTCGGGGGAGAGGCAGATACGCAGTATTTT. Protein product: CASSLYVFGGEADTQYF.